One sample yielded the 11 T cell receptor beta chains listed below, sequenced in a study of T cell responses to AZD1222 COVID-19 vaccine. Method: immunoSEQ multiplex PCR; TCRdb's copy keeps in-frame clones and lacks some. This sample has 130,000 to 150,000 clones; about nine tenths occur once, and the top ten carry approximately 3.6%. The starting material was peripheral blood, obtained 28 days after the second AZD1222 dose. The receptors shown here come from an adult who received the AZD1222 COVID-19 vaccine.

The V call is TRBV11-2, the J call TRBJ1-3; 7 positions agree with TRBD1. V dropped 5 bases and J dropped 0; count of bases not matched to a gene: 13. Germline CDR1 is SGHAT and CDR2 is FQNNGV. The CDR3 sequence is 18 residues long. CDR3 coding DNA: TGTGCCAGCAGCCTCAACTCCGAACAGGGGAACTCTGGAAACACCATATATTTT. It codes for CASSLNSEQGNSGNTIYF.

The gene calls are TRBV4-2 and TRBJ1-1; TRBD1 might be the D (5 bases). CDR3 length: 15 residues. Trimming shortened V by 7 bases and J by 1 base, and 16 bases separated the two germline ends. Germline-derived CDR1 and CDR2 are LGHNA and YNFKEQ. This CDR3 is CASTPTGDRNTEAFF. In nucleotides, the CDR3 is TGTGCCAGCACCCCGACCGGGGACCGGAACACTGAAGCTTTCTTT.

The chain employs TRBV5-1 and TRBJ2-7, with 15 nucleotides matching TRBD2. This CDR3 has 19 residues. After removal of 2 bases from V and 3 bases from J, the junction contained 12 bases not matched to a gene. Germline V CDR1 and CDR2: SGHRS, YFSETQ. The CDR3, as DNA: TGCGCCAGCAGCTTCAGGGTCGGACTAGCGGGAGGGCCGAACTACGAGCAGTACTTC. It yields the protein CASSFRVGLAGGPNYEQYF.

J is TRBJ1-1 and V is TRBV5-1, with TRBD1 matching 10 bases. This CDR3 region has 15 residues. The V and J ends lost 4 bases and 3 bases, in that order; junction bases with no gene match: 6. Germline V gene data show CDR1 as SGHRS and CDR2 as YFSETQ. The CDR3 loop is CASSPLGTGDTEAFF. The CDR3 DNA is TGCGCCAGCAGCCCGCTGGGGACAGGGGACACTGAAGCTTTCTTT.

The genes are TRBV30 and TRBJ1-1; possibly TRBD1 for D (6 bases). Germline V gene lookup returns CDR1 GTSNPN and CDR2 SVGIG (reference sequence). The germline V and J ends were trimmed by 1 base and 8 bases, with 8 bases remaining between them. The CDR3 is made up of 11 amino acids. CDR3 nucleotides: TGTGCCTGGAGTGGGACAGTCGAAGCTTTCTTT. Protein product: CAWSGTVEAFF.

This clone came up once. The V call is TRBV5-4, the J call TRBJ1-2, with a tentative D call TRBD1 (5 bases). Germline loops: CDR1 SGHNT, CDR2 YYREEE (reference sequence). Deletions cut 4 bases from V and 4 bases from J, with 17 bases between. The CDR3 is 15 residues long. The DNA of the CDR3 is TGTGCCAGCAGCATCAAGCCAGGGCAGGTCTATGGCTACACCTTC. It is translated as CASSIKPGQVYGYTF.

CDR3 amino acids: CATSRDPSGEETQYF. Written as DNA, the CDR3 is TGTGCCACCAGCAGAGATCCATCGGGGGAAGAGACCCAGTACTTC. The chain is built from TRBV15 and TRBJ2-5; D may be TRBD2 (6 bases). Trimming took off 0 bases at V and 3 bases at J, with 11 bases between the two ends. The CDR3 consists of 15 residues. Per germline, CDR1 LNHNV and CDR2 YYDKDF (reference sequence).

Comments on this clone: The sample contains more than one DNA sequence encoding this CDR3. This chain uses TRBV19 with TRBJ2-2; D call uncertain. Germline values: CDR1 LNHDA, CDR2 SQIVND (reference sequence). This CDR3 has 14 residues. Between the trimmed V and J ends, which lost 4 bases and 0 bases, there was a span of 6 bases. The DNA for the CDR3 is TGTGCCAGTAGTAGCCAGACGAACACCGGGGAGCTGTTTTTT. This translates into CASSSQTNTGELFF.

This clone was recorded only once. The V gene is TRBV21-1, the J gene TRBJ2-5. TRBV21-1 is a pseudogene. The CDR3 is 17 amino acids. The CDR3: CASSKVLQGEGQETQYF. Here the CDR3 DNA reads TGTGCCAGCAGCAAGGTCTTGCAGGGAGAAGGGCAAGAGACCCAGTACTTC.

The genes are TRBV19 and TRBJ2-5; 7 nucleotides align to TRBD1. The ends lost 1 base at V and 1 base at J; junction bases unmatched: 3. This CDR3 region has 15 residues. Germline-derived CDR1 and CDR2 are LNHDA and SQIVND (reference sequence). The CDR3 spells CASSIATGTQETQYF. CDR3 in DNA: TGTGCCAGTAGTATAGCGACAGGGACCCAAGAGACCCAGTACTTC. Variable domain in full (rest from reference TRBV19 and TRBJ2-5): DGGITQSPKYLFRKEGQNVTLSCEQNLNHDAMYWYRQDPGQGLRLIYYSQIVNDFQKGDIAEGYSVSREKKESFPLTVTSAQKNPTAFYLCASSIATGTQETQYFGPGTRLLVL.

This chain connects TRBV30 to TRBJ2-1, with 8 bases fitting TRBD2. The length of the CDR3 is 13 residues. Per germline, CDR1 GTSNPN and CDR2 SVGIG (reference sequence). V lost 5 bases, J lost 4 bases, and 4 bases stayed unmatched. CDR3 protein: CAWATGGYNEQFF. CDR3 DNA: TGTGCCTGGGCGACGGGAGGGTACAATGAGCAGTTCTTC.